A selection of T cell receptor beta chains follows, all from one sample in a study of regulatory and conventional T cells in RAG deficiency. Sequenced by immunoSEQ multiplex PCR; TCRdb stores in-frame clones only, minus some. The sample lists 6,000 to 7,500 clones, around 80% seen once, with 10% to 15% in the top ten. The data were also submitted as part of a second study, on regulatory T cells.

Sequencing input: CD8+ T cells sorted from blood. These receptors were obtained from a human donor in good health. The CDR3 runs from the conserved cysteine through the conserved F or W. D genes are given only for firm matches. Size is stated for part of the rows, as once, few or many counts, or as a class when the clone is expanded.

>TRBJ1-2|TRBV28|-|-
TGTGCCAGCAAGGAGGCTGGGAACTATGGCTACACCTTC
CASKEAGNYGYTF
>TRBJ1-6|TRBV4-1|-|few
TGCGCCAGCAGCCAAGATTATAATTCACCCCTCCACTTT
CASSQDYNSPLHF
>TRBJ1-2|TRBV19|TRBD1|-
TGTGCCAGTAGTTCGGGACAGGGATATGGCTACACCTTC
CASSSGQGYGYTF
>TRBJ2-2|TRBV10-3|TRBD1|-
TGTGCCATCAGTGAGTCGAGCGTGAGGCAGGGGGCCACCGGGGAGCTGTTTTTT
CAISESSVRQGATGELFF
>TRBJ2-3|TRBV11-3|-|-
TGTGCCAGCAGCTTAGGGGGATACACAGATACGCAGTATTTT
CASSLGGYTDTQYF
>TRBJ1-2|TRBV6-1|-|-
TGTGCCAGCCTTCGGGTTCGGGACGCCACCTATGGCTACACCTTC
CASLRVRDATYGYTF
>TRBJ1-4|TRBV7-6|-|-
TGTGCCAGCAGCTTATCCGAGTATGTAAATGAAAAACTGTTTTTT
CASSLSEYVNEKLFF
>TRBJ1-6|TRBV9|-|-
TGTGCCAGCAGCCCGCACGACCAGCAACTCTATAATTCACCCCTCCACTTT
CASSPHDQQLYNSPLHF
>TRBJ1-5|TRBV9|-|-
TGTGCCAGCAGCCCTGGGGGTTATAGCAATCAGCCCCAGCATTTT
CASSPGGYSNQPQHF
>TRBJ1-2|TRBV9|-|-
TGTGCCAGCAGCATAGGGCCGGGATTTAACTATGGCTACACCTTC
CASSIGPGFNYGYTF
>TRBJ2-2|TRBV6-6|-|-
TGTGCCAGCAGTTATCTCGCCACCGGGGAGCTGTTTTTT
CASSYLATGELFF
>TRBJ2-3|TRBV9|TRBD2|once
TGTGCCAGCAGCGCCTCCCTAGCGGGGGGTTTCACAGATACGCAGTATTTT
CASSASLAGGFTDTQYF
>TRBJ2-7|TRBV4-2|TRBD2|-
TGTGCCAGCAGCCAAGAATTTGCTAGCGGGTCCCACGAGCAGTACTTC
CASSQEFASGSHEQYF
>TRBJ2-5|TRBV19|TRBD1|-
TGTGCCAGTCGACGACAGGGGAACCAAGAGACCCAGTACTTC
CASRRQGNQETQYF
>TRBJ2-7|TRBV7-8|-|-
TGTGCCAGCAGCCCGCACTACGAGCAGTACTTC
CASSPHYEQYF
>TRBJ1-1|TRBV11-2|-|once
TGTGCCAACAGCTTAGGGGGGGGCATTGTGGCTTTCTTT
CANSLGGGIVAFF
>TRBJ1-1|TRBV4-1|-|-
TGCGCCAGCAGCCAGACAGCCACTGAAGCTTTCTTT
CASSQTATEAFF
>TRBJ2-3|TRBV4-1|-|once
TGCGCCAGCAGCCAAGGATTATACACAGATACGCAGTATTTT
CASSQGLYTDTQYF